The 7 T cell receptor beta chains presented below share a single source sample, sequenced in a study of blood T cell repertoires in COVID-19. This table comes from immunoSEQ multiplex PCR, and its TCRdb copy is limited to in-frame clones, with some not included. The sample consists of about 150,000 clones, nearly 80% of them appearing once. The sequenced material came from peripheral blood. These receptors were collected from an elderly man with acute or convalescent COVID-19.

J is TRBJ2-3 and V is TRBV18, with D hard to call. Germline V gene lookup returns CDR1 KGHSH and CDR2 LQKENI. The CDR3 totals 16 residues. Trimming pared 2 bases from V and 4 bases from J, leaving 16 bases between. This CDR3 is CASSPSTGSSPDTQYF. CDR3 nucleotides: TGTGCCAGCTCACCAAGCACCGGGTCCTCGCCAGATACGCAGTATTTT.

This clone was observed a single time. The chain joins TRBV6-2 or TRBV6-3 to TRBJ1-4, with TRBD1 matching over 8 bases. The germline gives CDR1 MNHEY, CDR2 SVGEGT. The CDR3 is 15 residues long. V dropped 2 bases and J dropped 4; count of bases not matched to a gene: 3. Here the CDR3 DNA reads TGTGCCAGCAGTTACCGGACAGGGCGTAATGAAAAACTGTTTTTT. It specifies CASSYRTGRNEKLFF.

The chain couples TRBV7-9 to TRBJ2-7; possible D gene TRBD2, 6 bases. The V and J ends lost 1 base and 7 bases respectively, with 14 bases between them. The CDR3 spans 14 residues. Germline V gene sequence: CDR1 SEHNR, CDR2 FQNEAQ (reference sequence). The CDR3 reads CASSLGSGEREQYF. The CDR3 DNA reads as TGTGCCAGCAGCTTAGGGTCGGGGGAAAGGGAGCAGTACTTC.

The V call is TRBV12-3 or TRBV12-4, the J call TRBJ1-2; D is possibly TRBD1 (5 bases). V was clipped by 1 base and J by 3 bases, with 6 bases between them. The CDR3 spans 13 residues. The CDR3 reads CASSLGDYYGYTF. The DNA for the CDR3 is TGTGCCAGCAGTTTAGGGGACTACTATGGCTACACCTTC.

The chain couples TRBV11-1 to TRBJ2-3, with TRBD2 matching 8 bases. After removal of 1 base from V and 4 bases from J, the junction contained 7 bases not matched to a gene. The CDR3 covers 16 residues. CDR1 is SGHAT and CDR2 is FQDESV in the germline V gene (reference sequence). For the CDR3, the DNA is TGTGCCAGCAGCTTAGTCGGGGGGGCCGGCCCAGATACGCAGTATTTT. Translated: CASSLVGGAGPDTQYF.

This clone was counted a single time. This rearrangement joins TRBV5-1 to TRBJ1-5; D is uncertain. The CDR3 spans 15 residues. Trimming shortened V by 7 bases and J by 1 base, and 15 bases separated the two germline ends. Germline CDR1 and CDR2: SGHRS and YFSETQ. The CDR3 DNA reads TGCGCCAGCCGGGATAGCTTGGGAAGCAATCAGCCCCAGCATTTT. It codes for CASRDSLGSNQPQHF.

Turning to this clone: The sample contains more than one DNA sequence encoding this CDR3. The J gene is TRBJ1-1, the V gene TRBV5-1; possibly TRBD1 for D (5 bases). Trimming removed 0 bases at V and 2 bases at J, with 11 bases between. Germline V CDR1 and CDR2: SGHRS, YFSETQ. The length of the CDR3 is 15 residues. The CDR3 nucleotides are TGCGCCAGCAGCTTGGGCTCGCAGGGAAACACTGAAGCTTTCTTT. Amino acid sequence: CASSLGSQGNTEAFF.